This T cell receptor (beta chain) came from a study of regulatory T cells in long-lasting Graves disease. Turning to the study itself: Graves' patients (newly diagnosed) had been on antithyroid drugs under 3 months.

About this clonotype: The antigen is not known.

Points from the study as a whole: Public clonotype sharing was higher in persistent than newly diagnosed patients.

Noted time point: newly diagnosed GD, antithyroid drugs for less than 3 months. The TCR library used RNA extracted from PBMCs. Peripheral blood, approximately 9 milliliters of it, was drawn into EDTA tubes. Library construction for TCR beta used iRepertoire HTBI primers and Arm-PCR of CDR3 regions. TCRdb reprocessed the multiplex PCR reads via MiXCR and lists one record per CDR3 protein. The repertoire includes about 400,000 distinct CDR3 sequences, over 12% of them detected once, and approximately 8% sits in the top ten. The CDR3 is 15 amino acids. V lost 2 bases and J lost 10; bases outside the gene matches: 6. Germline assignment: CDR1 MNHEY and CDR2 SVGEGT. These data were likewise used in another study, on T cells in Graves' hyperthyroidism and ophthalmopathy. This second study says: HTBI primers were employed in a first-round RT-PCR of the TCR CDR3.

Sequenced material: peripheral blood mononuclear cells (PBMCs), taken at new diagnosis, from a patient treated with antithyroid drugs. This clonotype originated in a woman aged 40 to 50 with Graves disease. The chain combines TRBV6-2 or TRBV6-3 with TRBJ2-1, with 12 bases lining up with TRBD1. The DNA of the CDR3 is TGTGCCAGCAGTTACCTGGGACAGGGGGCATACGAGCAGTTCTTC. Protein product: CASSYLGQGAYEQFF.